The 30 T cell receptor beta chains reported below all come from one sample, sequenced in a study of control samples from healthy donors and cancer patients. The repertoire was sequenced with immunoSEQ multiplex PCR; TCRdb's copy has only in-frame clones and lacks some. The data hold about 120,000 clones, with about 92% observed a single time. Sequencing was carried out using PBMCs. These receptor sequences come from a man aged 45 to 65 with head and neck cancer.

The chain has TRBV4-1 and TRBJ1-3, with D tentatively TRBD1 (5 bases). CDR3 length equals 17 residues. V dropped 1 base and J dropped 0 bases, with 13 bases sitting between them. The V gene's germline CDR1 is MGHRA and CDR2 YSYEKL. The CDR3 DNA reads TGCGCCAGCAGCCAAGCAGGAGTCACAGGCTCTGGAAACACCATATATTTT. Its translation: CASSQAGVTGSGNTIYF.

The table lists this clone with a count of one. This rearrangement joins TRBV2 to TRBJ1-2, with D perhaps matching TRBD1 (5 bases). Germline V gene data show CDR1 as SNHLY and CDR2 as FYNNEI. The CDR3 has 11 amino acids. V was pared by 8 bases and J by 4 bases, with 8 bases between. The CDR3 loop reads CASGGGYGYTF. The CDR3 DNA follows: TGTGCCAGCGGGGGGGGCTATGGCTACACCTTC.

With regard to this clone: This specimen includes other DNA sequences encoding the same CDR3. This sequence joins TRBV19 and TRBJ1-1, with D possibly TRBD1 on 5 matching bases. CDR3 size: 15 residues. CDR1 and CDR2 (germline): LNHDA, SQIVND (reference sequence). The germline V and J ends were trimmed by 1 base and 1 base, with 10 bases remaining between them. As DNA, the CDR3 is TGTGCCAGTAGTATAGGGGGGGGTCCGAACACTGAAGCTTTCTTT. Protein sequence: CASSIGGGPNTEAFF.

The V gene is TRBV4-2, the J gene TRBJ2-7; 8 nucleotides line up with TRBD2. Germline CDR1 and CDR2: LGHNA and YNFKEQ. The CDR3 consists of 17 residues. Trimming removed 0 bases from V and 2 bases from J; junction bases left unmatched: 9. The CDR3 DNA reads as TGTGCCAGCAGCCAAGATCTTCCAGCGGGGGCCACCTACGAGCAGTACTTC. It yields the protein CASSQDLPAGATYEQYF.

The chain is built from TRBV5-1 and TRBJ2-3; D is perhaps TRBD2 (7 bases). Germline V CDR1 and CDR2: SGHRS, YFSETQ. Deletions cut 4 bases from V and 0 bases from J, with 12 bases between. The length of the CDR3 is 15 residues. CDR3 nucleotide sequence: TGCGCCAGCAGCCGGGGGGCCCCTAGCACAGATACGCAGTATTTT. It encodes CASSRGAPSTDTQYF.

The chain uses TRBV7-9 and TRBJ1-2; D is unresolved. This CDR3 has 12 residues. The V gene's germline CDR1 is SEHNR and CDR2 FQNEAQ (reference sequence). V gave up 3 bases and J gave up 2 bases, with 4 bases separating them. The CDR3 region is CASSLANYGYTF. CDR3 DNA: TGTGCCAGCAGCTTGGCCAACTATGGCTACACCTTC.

The chain carries TRBV7-2 and TRBJ2-3; the D gene could be TRBD1 or TRBD2 (6 bases each). V was clipped by 5 bases and J by 7 bases, with 19 bases between them. This CDR3 is built from 15 residues. Germline loops: CDR1 SGHTA, CDR2 FQGNSA. The CDR3 loop reads CASSPPDGGLYTQYF. CDR3 coding DNA: TGTGCCAGCAGCCCGCCTGATGGGGGGCTTTATACGCAGTATTTT.

The V gene is TRBV18, the J gene TRBJ1-3; D not resolved. V was cut by 0 bases and J by 0 bases, with 12 bases left in between. This CDR3 contains 17 residues. Germline CDR1 is KGHSH and CDR2 is LQKENI. Here the CDR3 reads CASSPPPGALSGNTIYF. The CDR3 DNA sequence: TGTGCCAGCTCACCACCTCCCGGTGCCCTCTCTGGAAACACCATATATTTT. The full variable domain, with the rest looked up from reference TRBV18 and TRBJ1-3, is NAGVMQNPRHLVRRRGQEARLRCSPMKGHSHVYWYRQLPEEGLKFMVYLQKENIIDESGMPKERFSAEFPKEGPSILRIQQVVRGDSAAYFCASSPPPGALSGNTIYFGEGSWLTVV.

The chain uses TRBV7-9 and TRBJ1-4; D is unresolved. CDR3 length equals 13 residues. Germline V gene data show CDR1 as SEHNR and CDR2 as FQNEAQ (reference sequence). Deletions cut 1 base from V and 12 bases from J, with 12 bases between. Here the CDR3 reads CASSLDWLPQLFF. The CDR3 DNA reads TGTGCCAGCAGCTTAGACTGGCTCCCGCAACTGTTTTTT.

The genes are TRBV28 and TRBJ1-3; 8 bases agree with TRBD1. The ends lost 6 bases at V and 4 bases at J; junction bases unmatched: 5. CDR1 MDHEN and CDR2 SYDVKM come from the germline V gene. The CDR3 sequence is 14 residues long. DNA for the CDR3: TGTGCCAGCAGGACAGGGGCGCTGGGAAACACCATATATTTT. Amino acids: CASRTGALGNTIYF.

This clone was counted a single time. The V and J genes are TRBV5-1 and TRBJ2-3; D is possibly TRBD2 (6 bases). Germline CDR1 and CDR2: SGHRS and YFSETQ. V was clipped by 1 base and J by 6 bases, with 15 bases between them. The CDR3 loop spans 15 amino acids. The CDR3 bases are TGCGCCAGCAGCTTGAGTCGGGAGACCTCCGATACGCAGTATTTT. Translating gives CASSLSRETSDTQYF.

This chain links TRBV30 with TRBJ1-1; TRBD1 is a possible D gene (6 bases). CDR1 and CDR2 from the germline V gene are GTSNPN and SVGIG (reference sequence). The CDR3 is made up of 15 amino acids. Trimming took off 5 bases at V and 4 bases at J, with 20 bases between the two ends. The CDR3 bases are TGTGCCTGGGGGGTACGGGGGGCTCAGAGCACTGAAGCTTTCTTT. Encoded protein: CAWGVRGAQSTEAFF.

The chain has TRBV9 and TRBJ2-1; no firm D call. The CDR3 totals 15 residues. V dropped 2 bases and J dropped 4 bases, with 13 bases sitting between them. The germline V gene has CDR1 SGDLS and CDR2 YYNGEE. The CDR3, as DNA: TGTGCCAGCAGCGTTGGCGGCGAACCGTACAATGAGCAGTTCTTC. Its translation: CASSVGGEPYNEQFF.

J is TRBJ2-7 and V is TRBV11-1; a possible D gene is TRBD1 (6 bases). Germline loops: CDR1 SGHAT, CDR2 FQDESV (reference sequence). The CDR3 totals 15 residues. With 5 bases removed from V and 1 base from J, the gap between germline ends came to 15 bases. CDR3 nucleotide sequence: TGTGCCAGCAGCAACAGTGGACAGTTATCCTACGAGCAGTACTTC. It yields the protein CASSNSGQLSYEQYF.

This clone has only a few counts. CDR3 sequence: CASSYSVRGSETQYF. The CDR3 DNA is TGTGCCAGCAGTTACTCGGTCAGGGGATCGGAGACCCAGTACTTC. The V call is TRBV6-5, the J call TRBJ2-5; D is perhaps TRBD1 (6 bases). The CDR3 contains 15 residues. V lost 0 bases to trimming and J lost 5 bases, with 13 bases between them. Looked up from germline, CDR1 is MNHEY and CDR2 is SVGAGI.

The V gene is TRBV7-8, the J gene TRBJ2-7; unclear D gene. V lost 5 bases, J lost 3 bases, and 8 bases lay in between. Germline V gene sequence: CDR1 SGHVS, CDR2 FQNEAQ. The CDR3 length is 12 residues. CDR3 nucleotides: TGTGCCAGCAGCCTTTGGGACTACGAGCAGTACTTC. This translates into CASSLWDYEQYF.

V usage is TRBV27 and J usage is TRBJ2-3; weak D call: TRBD1 (6 bases). This CDR3 comprises 14 residues. The germline CDR1 and CDR2 sequences are MNHEY and SMNVEV (reference sequence). V was clipped by 3 bases and J by 3 bases, with 10 bases between them. CDR3 in DNA: TGTGCCAGCAGTTTTTGGCAGGGGACAGATACGCAGTATTTT. It translates to CASSFWQGTDTQYF.

The chain links TRBV30 to TRBJ2-7; D might be TRBD1 (5 bases). V was cut by 2 bases and J by 3 bases, with 14 bases left in between. The CDR3 is 14 amino acids. The V gene's germline CDR1 is GTSNPN and CDR2 SVGIG (reference sequence). This CDR3 is CAWSKTGTIYEQYF. The CDR3 nucleotides are TGTGCCTGGAGTAAAACAGGTACGATCTACGAGCAGTACTTC.

The J gene is TRBJ1-2, the V gene TRBV5-1; unclear D gene. V was cut by 0 bases and J by 8 bases, with 11 bases left in between. Germline loops: CDR1 SGHRS, CDR2 YFSETQ. CDR3 size: 13 residues. CDR3 nucleotides: TGCGCCAGCAGCTTGGGTCAGGAGGTCGGCTACACCTTC. Protein product: CASSLGQEVGYTF. Complete variable domain (other parts from reference TRBV5-1 and TRBJ1-2): KAGVTQTPRYLIKTRGQQVTLSCSPISGHRSVSWYQQTPGQGLQFLFEYFSETQRNKGNFPGRFSGRQFSNSRSEMNVSTLELGDSALYLCASSLGQEVGYTFGSGTRLTVV.

The J gene is TRBJ1-4, the V gene TRBV27; D might be TRBD1 (5 bases). The germline gives CDR1 MNHEY, CDR2 SMNVEV (reference sequence). V dropped 5 bases and J dropped 0 bases, with 10 bases sitting between them. The CDR3 is 15 amino acids. The CDR3 reads CASSPSRATNEKLFF. CDR3 bases: TGTGCCAGCAGTCCCAGCAGGGCAACTAATGAAAAACTGTTTTTT.

The chain has TRBV7-2 and TRBJ2-1; possible D gene TRBD2, 5 bases. Trimming pared 6 bases from V and 8 bases from J, leaving 20 bases between. Germline values: CDR1 SGHTA, CDR2 FQGNSA. The CDR3 loop spans 15 amino acids. The CDR3 DNA follows: TGTGCCAGCAGTCTAATGGCTAGCTCTCCAGATGAGCAGTTCTTC. Translated: CASSLMASSPDEQFF.

The genes are TRBV11-2 and TRBJ1-1; 7 nucleotides line up with TRBD1. Germline loops: CDR1 SGHAT, CDR2 FQNNGV. J gave up 4 bases and V 5 bases, and 10 bases lay outside the gene matches. This CDR3 region has 15 residues. As DNA, the CDR3 is TGTGCCAGCAGCGCACAGGGGATTGCACTCACTGAAGCTTTCTTT. It translates to CASSAQGIALTEAFF.

Remarks on this clone: At one end, the junction sequence differs from germline, possibly due to a read error. The gene calls are TRBV4-3 and TRBJ1-2; a weak D match, TRBD1 (5 bases). The CDR3 extends over 15 amino acids. CDR1 LGHNA and CDR2 YSLEER come from the germline V gene. CDR3 protein: CARSRGDGGGGGYTF. CDR3 DNA sequence: TGCGCCCGCAGCCGGGGGGACGGCGGGGGAGGAGGCTACACCTTC.

V is TRBV6-5 and J is TRBJ2-1, with D perhaps matching TRBD2 (5 bases). The V gene lost 5 bases and the J gene lost 5 bases, with 13 bases spanning the gap. This CDR3 spans 14 amino acids. Germline V lookup: CDR1 MNHEY, CDR2 SVGAGI. DNA for the CDR3: TGTGCCAGCAGTCCTACCCCGACTAACAATGAGCAGTTCTTC. This codes for CASSPTPTNNEQFF.

The chain uses TRBV10-1 and TRBJ2-1, with 12 nucleotides matching TRBD2. CDR1 and CDR2 from the germline V gene are WNHNN and SYGVQD (reference sequence). This CDR3 comprises 15 residues. Trimming took 5 bases from V and 8 from J; bases not matched to a gene: 7. The CDR3 loop reads CASSLSSGGEHEQFF. As DNA, the CDR3 is TGCGCCAGCAGTCTATCTAGCGGGGGGGAACATGAGCAGTTCTTC.

This chain uses TRBV6-1 with TRBJ2-5, with D maybe TRBD1 (6 bases). Between the trimmed V and J ends, which lost 3 bases and 4 bases, there was a span of 6 bases. The CDR3 is made up of 12 amino acids. Per the germline V gene, CDR1 is MNHNS and CDR2 is SASEGT. The CDR3 DNA reads TGTGCCAGCAGTGAGACAGGAGAGACCCAGTACTTC. Encoded protein: CASSETGETQYF.

The chain combines TRBV7-3 with TRBJ2-1; no reliable D call. The germline V gene encodes CDR1 SGHTA and CDR2 FQGTGA. V lost 3 bases, J lost 6 bases, and 9 bases lay in between. This CDR3 contains 13 residues. The CDR3 DNA reads as TGTGCCAGCAGCTTTTCGTACGGCAATGAGCAGTTCTTC. It is translated as CASSFSYGNEQFF.

This clone was detected once. The chain has TRBV7-2 and TRBJ2-1; the D gene could be TRBD1 or TRBD2 (5 bases each). Germline CDR1 reads SGHTA; CDR2 reads FQGNSA. This CDR3 is 15 amino acids long. Trimming cost V 5 bases and J 3 bases, with 14 bases left between them. CDR3 sequence (DNA): TGTGCCAGCAGCCCCCAGTCTGGGGGCTACAATGAGCAGTTCTTC. Its protein product is CASSPQSGGYNEQFF.

V and J are TRBV6-5 and TRBJ2-2; tentatively, D is TRBD2 (6 bases). In germline, CDR1 is MNHEY, CDR2 SVGAGI. The V and J ends lost 7 bases and 4 bases respectively, with 16 bases between them. CDR3 size: 15 residues. The CDR3: CASMIRDLSTGELFF. DNA of the CDR3: TGTGCCAGCATGATCCGGGACTTATCCACCGGGGAGCTGTTTTTT.

This chain connects TRBV12-3 or TRBV12-4 to TRBJ2-1; 9 bases are shared with TRBD2. J was trimmed by 5 bases and V by 7 bases; bases with no gene match: 3. The CDR3 totals 13 residues. The CDR3: CASIRLADNEQFF. In DNA form, the CDR3 reads TGTGCCAGCATTCGACTAGCGGACAATGAGCAGTTCTTC.